The rows below give T cell receptor beta chains drawn from one sample of a study of shared clonotypes between healthy human individuals. Sequencing was performed with immunoSEQ multiplex PCR; in TCRdb, only in-frame clones are kept and a portion is missing. The table has over a million clones, 65% to 75% seen once. The sequencing input was memory CD4+ T cells sorted from blood. The receptors stem from a man aged 18 to 29 in good health. Both conserved end residues are part of each CDR3. The order of the fields is V gene, J gene, CDR3 protein.

v_call: TRBV25-1
j_call: TRBJ1-3
cdr3_aa: CATAPQVSGNTIYF

v_call: TRBV5-4
j_call: TRBJ2-3
cdr3_aa: CASSFGVAGGDTQYF

v_call: TRBV7-2
j_call: TRBJ2-5
cdr3_aa: CASSLVGGGETQYF

v_call: TRBV19
j_call: TRBJ2-7
cdr3_aa: CASSPRDGSYEQYF

v_call: TRBV6-5
j_call: TRBJ2-5
cdr3_aa: CASSYLETQYF

v_call: TRBV10-3
j_call: TRBJ2-7
cdr3_aa: CAINAGLAGGEQYF

v_call: TRBV11-2
j_call: TRBJ1-3
cdr3_aa: CASSSTSSGNTIYF

v_call: TRBV5-4
j_call: TRBJ2-5
cdr3_aa: CASSPFGAETQYF

v_call: TRBV5-1
j_call: TRBJ1-2
cdr3_aa: CASSKSSQIPNYGYTF

v_call: TRBV6-5
j_call: TRBJ1-1
cdr3_aa: CASSSLTGRTEAFF

v_call: TRBV7-3
j_call: TRBJ2-1
cdr3_aa: CASSPGTGGNEQFF

v_call: TRBV19
j_call: TRBJ1-4
cdr3_aa: CASSTDEANEKLFF

v_call: TRBV5-1
j_call: TRBJ1-4
cdr3_aa: CASSLEGVSSNEKLFF

v_call: TRBV6-5
j_call: TRBJ1-5
cdr3_aa: CASSGRFNQPQHF

v_call: TRBV5-4
j_call: TRBJ1-1
cdr3_aa: CASSRGVGQGSGWTEAFF

v_call: TRBV30
j_call: TRBJ2-7
cdr3_aa: CAWSRQGSKSYEQYF

v_call: TRBV5-7
j_call: TRBJ1-4
cdr3_aa: CASSLDRVREKLFF